A selection of T cell receptor beta chains follows, all from one sample in a study of blood T cell repertoires in COVID-19. Generated by immunoSEQ multiplex PCR, the TCRdb table keeps only in-frame clones and is missing some. The repertoire holds around 120,000 clones, with 82% as singletons. The sample consisted of peripheral blood. Every receptor here comes from a man in his 70s with active or convalescent COVID-19. The CDR3 runs from the conserved cysteine through the conserved F or W.

v_gene: TRBV5-1
CDR3aa: CASRRTGQGTDTQYF

v_gene: TRBV7-2
CDR3aa: CASRSGTVNTGELFF

v_gene: TRBV6-2/TRBV6-3
CDR3aa: CASSLYRDFIQPQHF

v_gene: TRBV2
CDR3aa: CASHRGLGETQYF

v_gene: TRBV28
CDR3aa: CASSVGQDWDEQYF

v_gene: TRBV28
CDR3aa: CASSRQGATNEKLFF

v_gene: TRBV21-1
CDR3aa: CASSPTGVGQPQHF

v_gene: TRBV5-5
CDR3aa: CASSFPGVNEQFF

v_gene: TRBV7-8
CDR3aa: CASSSSDRGLGYTF

v_gene: TRBV19
CDR3aa: CASSSGDTNEKLFF

v_gene: TRBV6-5
CDR3aa: CASSRQGANYGYTF

v_gene: TRBV30
CDR3aa: CAWRLQTEAFF

v_gene: TRBV4-2
CDR3aa: CASSDPGQGARGYTF

v_gene: TRBV23-1
CDR3aa: CASRPGQGAQGSEQYF

v_gene: TRBV19
CDR3aa: CASNPGGSGTGELFF

v_gene: TRBV25-1
CDR3aa: CASSEEGLAEAFF

v_gene: TRBV2
CDR3aa: CASREGQGYTF

v_gene: TRBV2
CDR3aa: CASQAPADGRGHQPQHF

v_gene: TRBV7-2
CDR3aa: CASSFRDTSKFSIGYTF

v_gene: TRBV7-2
CDR3aa: CASSLGGANEKLFF

v_gene: TRBV2
CDR3aa: CASSERASGYEQYF

v_gene: TRBV29-1
CDR3aa: CSVTGQGATDTQYF

v_gene: TRBV7-2
CDR3aa: CASSLAKRDEQFF

v_gene: TRBV2
CDR3aa: CASSEGTGGWSPLHF

v_gene: TRBV2
CDR3aa: CARRQGWDTQYF

v_gene: TRBV9
CDR3aa: CASSVGSSGSGELFF

v_gene: TRBV5-8
CDR3aa: CASSVGLGRRELFF

v_gene: TRBV18
CDR3aa: CASSPRGTSINYGYTF

v_gene: TRBV5-1
CDR3aa: CASRPDSQRDNYGYTF

v_gene: TRBV19
CDR3aa: CASSETSTDTQYF

v_gene: TRBV7-9
CDR3aa: CASSILLAGGTDTQYF

v_gene: TRBV7-3
CDR3aa: CASSFSRGGTGELFF

v_gene: TRBV19
CDR3aa: CASSNRGEQYF

v_gene: TRBV11-3
CDR3aa: CASSLDGRLEGYEQYF

v_gene: TRBV10-2
CDR3aa: CASSGLAGQGQTGELFF

v_gene: TRBV28
CDR3aa: CASLETNSGNTIYF

v_gene: TRBV4-2
CDR3aa: CASGQEVEISNYGYTF

v_gene: TRBV6-5
CDR3aa: CASDVADYGYTF

v_gene: TRBV5-1
CDR3aa: CASSNSNWNTEAFF

v_gene: TRBV2
CDR3aa: CASRGDRGAYNEQFF

v_gene: TRBV19
CDR3aa: CASSYRQGRDGYTF

v_gene: TRBV18
CDR3aa: CASSPRVTGAGYTF

v_gene: TRBV2
CDR3aa: CASGGQGLYEQYF

v_gene: TRBV19
CDR3aa: CASSIGLATSGANVLTF

v_gene: TRBV18
CDR3aa: CASSPPERDLYEQYF

v_gene: TRBV7-2
CDR3aa: CAKMGQGIFSGANVLTF

v_gene: TRBV18
CDR3aa: CASSPLGQGSGELFF

v_gene: TRBV7-2
CDR3aa: CASSLSPGGTDTQYF

v_gene: TRBV7-2
CDR3aa: CASSPQTGPYGYTF

v_gene: TRBV7-2
CDR3aa: CASSVDRVYGYTF

v_gene: TRBV24-1
CDR3aa: CATSDFGGERTEAFF

v_gene: TRBV7-6
CDR3aa: CASSLGPLDYEQYF

v_gene: TRBV5-1
CDR3aa: CASSLPGQGYNEQFF

v_gene: TRBV7-8
CDR3aa: CASSLTDRVFPDTQYF

v_gene: TRBV30
CDR3aa: CAWSVQGGGQPQHF

v_gene: TRBV5-1
CDR3aa: CASSLNLGQTDTQYF

v_gene: TRBV29-1
CDR3aa: CSVVLQGASGELFF

v_gene: TRBV7-9
CDR3aa: CASSLASRGTEAFF

v_gene: TRBV14
CDR3aa: CASSLPKDSGTRSYEQYF

v_gene: TRBV9
CDR3aa: CASTRDRENSPLHF